Presented here are 9 T cell receptor beta chains from one specimen sequenced in a study of post-analysis software for immune sequencing data. Sequencing libraries made from TCR beta cDNA carried unique molecular identifiers. TCRdb independently ran MiXCR on the PCR reads; one entry per CDR3 protein. The sample lists 600,000 to 700,000 distinct CDR3 sequences; 55% to 60% were seen once. Antigens of these TCRs are unknown. Study-level points and caveats: There were a few TRBV segments more frequent in patients than controls, and TRBV5-6, TRBV5-1 and TRBV20-1 were among them.

What was sequenced was blood. The source of these receptors is a girl aged 2 to 9 with multiple sclerosis.

The rearrangement joins TRBV18 to TRBJ1-1, with unresolved D. This CDR3 comprises 15 residues. In germline, CDR1 is KGHSH, CDR2 LQKENI. Trimming pared 5 bases from V and 0 bases from J, leaving 13 bases between. CDR3 sequence: CASSVAGNMNTEAFF. DNA of the CDR3: TGTGCCAGCTCAGTGGCGGGAAACATGAACACTGAAGCTTTCTTT.

V usage is TRBV5-1 and J usage is TRBJ2-3; D tentatively reads TRBD1 or TRBD2 (5 bases each). Germline V gives CDR1 SGHRS, CDR2 YFSETQ. This CDR3 contains 15 residues. V lost 2 bases to trimming and J lost 7 bases, with 17 bases between them. For the CDR3, the DNA is TGCGCCAGCAGCTTCGGGACGGGCACCAAGAATACGCAGTATTTT. This encodes CASSFGTGTKNTQYF.

This chain uses TRBV29-1 with TRBJ2-7; TRBD2 agrees at 13 bases. The CDR3 is 16 residues long. From germline, CDR1 is SQVTM and CDR2 ANQGSEA. Trimming at V came to 3 bases and at J to 2 bases, leaving 7 bases not matched to a gene. CDR3 coding DNA: TGCAGCGTTGATACCGGGACTAGCGGGGAAACCTACGAGCAGTACTTC. Translating gives CSVDTGTSGETYEQYF.

This clonotype was seen only a few times. The chain is built from TRBV3-1 and TRBJ2-3; 7 bases match TRBD1. Trimming at V came to 4 bases and at J to 5 bases, leaving 3 bases not matched to a gene. The CDR3 is 13 amino acids. In germline, CDR1 is LGHDT, CDR2 YNNKEL (reference sequence). The DNA of the CDR3 is TGTGCCAGCAGCCGACAGGGCTTAGATACGCAGTATTTT. Translated: CASSRQGLDTQYF.

This sequence joins TRBV7-2 and TRBJ1-2, with 9 bases aligning to TRBD1. From germline, CDR1 is SGHTA and CDR2 FQGNSA. With 5 bases clipped from V and 6 bases from J, the junction kept 4 bases outside the gene matches. This CDR3 has 13 residues. The CDR3 loop reads CASSHGTGNGYTF. The CDR3 DNA reads TGTGCCAGCAGCCATGGGACAGGGAATGGCTACACCTTC.

This clonotype was seen a handful of times. In DNA form, the CDR3 reads TGCAGTGCCGATCACCGGGACAGGGGTCTCCCCTACGAGCAGTACTTC. It encodes CSADHRDRGLPYEQYF. The chain has TRBV20-1 and TRBJ2-7; TRBD1 aligns across 10 bases. This CDR3 has 16 residues. V dropped 6 bases and J dropped 2; count of bases not matched to a gene: 13. Germline V CDR1 and CDR2: DFQATT, SNEGSKA (reference sequence).

A few counts support this clonotype. The chain joins TRBV5-1 to TRBJ1-1; TRBD1 aligns across 7 bases. This CDR3 is built from 16 residues. V gave up 4 bases and J gave up 0 bases; unmatched junction bases: 9. Germline-derived CDR1 and CDR2 are SGHRS and YFSETQ. The CDR3 spells CASSPATGPLNTEAFF. The CDR3 DNA is TGCGCCAGCAGCCCTGCGACAGGGCCATTGAACACTGAAGCTTTCTTT. The variable domain in full, completed from reference TRBV5-1 and TRBJ1-1, reads KAGVTQTPRYLIKTRGQQVTLSCSPISGHRSVSWYQQTPGQGLQFLFEYFSETQRNKGNFPGRFSGRQFSNSRSEMNVSTLELGDSALYLCASSPATGPLNTEAFFGQGTRLTVV.

The rearrangement joins TRBV2 to TRBJ2-3; tentative D call: TRBD1 (5 bases). From germline, CDR1 is SNHLY and CDR2 FYNNEI. V was pared by 1 base and J by 4 bases, with 15 bases between. CDR3 length: 16 amino acids. CDR3 in DNA: TGTGCCAGCAGTGAAGAAGGGGTCCTGATATCAGATACGCAGTATTTT. Its translation is CASSEEGVLISDTQYF.

The rearrangement joins TRBV20-1 to TRBJ2-1; 12 positions match TRBD2. Germline-derived CDR1 and CDR2 are DFQATT and SNEGSKA (reference sequence). V lost 3 bases and J lost 1; bases outside the gene matches: 13. The CDR3 is 19 amino acids. The CDR3 sequence is CSARLIKTSGRGSYNEQFF. The CDR3 coding sequence is TGCAGTGCTAGGTTAATTAAGACTAGCGGGAGAGGATCCTACAATGAGCAGTTCTTC.